These 5 T cell receptor beta chains were all obtained from the same sample, sequenced in a study of cytotoxic CD8 clonotypes in ibrutinib-treated CLL. Profiling relied on immunoSEQ multiplex PCR, and the TCRdb table lists in-frame clones only, not all of them. The sample has over 110,000 clones, around 93% seen once. Material: PBMCs, obtained after 12 months of ibrutinib treatment. These receptors all come from a human donor with chronic lymphocytic leukemia.

V usage is TRBV7-2 and J usage is TRBJ2-5; D gene unclear. Germline assignment: CDR1 SGHTA and CDR2 FQGNSA. The V and J ends lost 6 bases and 5 bases respectively, with 7 bases between them. The CDR3 consists of 11 residues. As DNA, the CDR3 is TGTGCCAGCAGTCGCTCCGAGACCCAGTACTTC. Protein product: CASSRSETQYF.

The chain combines TRBV6-5 with TRBJ2-7; a weak D match, TRBD2 (5 bases). The length of the CDR3 is 16 residues. Germline lookup yields CDR1 MNHEY and CDR2 SVGAGI. Trimming removed 4 bases from V and 2 bases from J, with 18 bases in between. CDR3 region: CASSSKGRHPTYEQYF. As DNA, the CDR3 is TGTGCCAGCAGTTCCAAAGGGAGACACCCGACCTACGAGCAGTACTTC.

The chain uses TRBV20-1 and TRBJ2-5; the D is unclear. V dropped 1 base and J dropped 5 bases, with 5 bases sitting between them. This CDR3 contains 11 residues. In germline, CDR1 is DFQATT, CDR2 SNEGSKA (reference sequence). The DNA of the CDR3 is TGCAGTGCTAGAGCGTTGGAGACCCAGTACTTC. Its translation: CSARALETQYF.

J is TRBJ2-1 and V is TRBV7-3; 9 nucleotides match TRBD2. After removal of 5 bases from V and 7 bases from J, the junction contained 12 bases not matched to a gene. The CDR3 is made up of 16 amino acids. CDR1 and CDR2 (germline): SGHTA, FQGTGA. CDR3 sequence (DNA): TGTGCCAGCAGCCAATTTATAGCGGGAGTTCTGAATGAGCAGTTCTTC. Amino acid sequence: CASSQFIAGVLNEQFF.

The V call is TRBV2, the J call TRBJ2-3, with 7 nucleotides matching TRBD2. Trimming took 1 base from V and 2 from J; bases not matched to a gene: 6. Germline values: CDR1 SNHLY, CDR2 FYNNEI. The CDR3 is made up of 16 amino acids. CDR3 protein: CASSEGASGYTDTQYF. The CDR3 DNA sequence: TGTGCCAGCAGTGAAGGGGCTAGCGGATACACAGATACGCAGTATTTT. Looking up the rest from reference TRBV2 and TRBJ2-3 gives the full variable domain: EPEVTQTPSHQVTQMGQEVILRCVPISNHLYFYWYRQILGQKVEFLVSFYNNEISEKSEIFDDQFSVERPDGSNFTLKIRSTKLEDSAMYFCASSEGASGYTDTQYFGPGTRLTVL.